This TCR beta chain was profiled in a study of T cell repertoires in cytomegalovirus infection. As for the study in general: A matching HLA type, together with CMV infection, was signaled by public TCR beta signatures. Broader study findings: There were HLA-C-restricted CMV-specific TCR beta clonotypes dominating the ex vivo response. Of the TCR beta families, the public ones yielded a cumulative frequency that identified carriers of CMV plus the relevant HLA.

As regards this clonotype: Its specificity is not known.

From the reads, TCRdb called clonotypes with MiXCR, one entry per CDR3 protein. The profile shows roughly 230,000 distinct CDR3 sequences, roughly 20% of them singletons. The CDR3 sequence is 17 residues long. V lost 4 bases and J lost 4, with 22 bases in between. Germline values: CDR1 SGHTA, CDR2 FQGNSA. The source is a human donor in good health (CMV status not recorded). Some clones in this sample may be carry-over from other donors' samples. The sequencing input was CD8+ T cells from PBMCs. This rearrangement joins TRBV7-2 to TRBJ1-1; D is perhaps TRBD1 (6 bases). For the CDR3, the DNA is TGTGCCAGCAGCTCCCCGGGGGACAATAGATTTTTCACTGAAGCTTTCTTT. This codes for CASSSPGDNRFFTEAFF.